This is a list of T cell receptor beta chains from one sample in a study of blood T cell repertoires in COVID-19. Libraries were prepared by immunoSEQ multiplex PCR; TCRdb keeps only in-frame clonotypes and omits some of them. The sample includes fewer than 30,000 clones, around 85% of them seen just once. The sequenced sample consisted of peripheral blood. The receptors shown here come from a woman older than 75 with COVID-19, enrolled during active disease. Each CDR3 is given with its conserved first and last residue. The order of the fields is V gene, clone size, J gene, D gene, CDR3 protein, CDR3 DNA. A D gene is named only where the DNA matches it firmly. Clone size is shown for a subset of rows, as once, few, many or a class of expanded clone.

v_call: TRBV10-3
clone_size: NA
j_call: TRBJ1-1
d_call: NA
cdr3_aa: CAISRGETEAFF
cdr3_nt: TGTGCCATTTCCAGGGGCGAGACTGAAGCTTTCTTT

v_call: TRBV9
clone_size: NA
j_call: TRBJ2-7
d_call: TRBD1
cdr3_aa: CASSPGTGNYEQYF
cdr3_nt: TGTGCCAGCAGCCCTGGGACAGGCAACTACGAGCAGTACTTC

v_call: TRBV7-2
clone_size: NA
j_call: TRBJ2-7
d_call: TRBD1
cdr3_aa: CASSLGAGGFNEQYF
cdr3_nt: TGTGCCAGCAGCTTAGGGGCAGGGGGCTTCAACGAGCAGTACTTC

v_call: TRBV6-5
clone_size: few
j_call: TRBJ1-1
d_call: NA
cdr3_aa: CASSSPITGKAFF
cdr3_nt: TGTGCCAGCAGTTCCCCGATAACAGGGAAAGCTTTCTTT

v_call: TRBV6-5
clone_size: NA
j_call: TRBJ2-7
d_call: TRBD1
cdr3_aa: CASSYKQGTEQYF
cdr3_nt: TGTGCCAGCAGTTACAAACAGGGGACCGAGCAGTACTTC

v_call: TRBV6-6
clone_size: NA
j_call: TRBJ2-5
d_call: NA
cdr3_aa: CASSGSTAQETQYF
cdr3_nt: TGTGCCAGCAGCGGATCGACAGCCCAAGAGACCCAGTACTTC

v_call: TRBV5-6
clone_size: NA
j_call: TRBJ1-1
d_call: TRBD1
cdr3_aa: CASSRGDRGPRDTEAFF
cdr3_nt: TGTGCCAGCAGCCGTGGAGACAGGGGGCCAAGGGACACTGAAGCTTTCTTT

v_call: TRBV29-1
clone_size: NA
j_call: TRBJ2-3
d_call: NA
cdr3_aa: CSAMVLGGDTQYF
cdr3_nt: TGCAGCGCCATGGTATTGGGGGGAGATACGCAGTATTTT

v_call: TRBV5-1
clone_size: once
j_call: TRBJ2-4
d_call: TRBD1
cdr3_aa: CASSLQGGVKNIQYF
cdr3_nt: TGCGCCAGCAGCTTACAGGGGGGAGTCAAAAACATTCAGTACTTC

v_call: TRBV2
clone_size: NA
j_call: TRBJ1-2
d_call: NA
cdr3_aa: CASSSNRVDYGYTF
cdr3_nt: TGTGCCAGCAGTTCAAACAGGGTAGACTATGGCTACACCTTC

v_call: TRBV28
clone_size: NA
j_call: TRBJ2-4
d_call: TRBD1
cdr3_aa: CASSPTGLAKNIQYF
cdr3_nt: TGTGCCAGCAGTCCGACAGGGCTAGCCAAAAACATTCAGTACTTC

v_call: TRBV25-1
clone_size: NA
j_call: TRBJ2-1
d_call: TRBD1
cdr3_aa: CASSDPTGRSYNEQFF
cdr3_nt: TGTGCCAGCAGTGACCCGACAGGGCGCTCCTACAATGAGCAGTTCTTC

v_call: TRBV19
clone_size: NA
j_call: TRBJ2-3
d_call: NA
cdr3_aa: CASSIGGGGGTDTQYF
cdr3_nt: TGTGCCAGTAGTATAGGCGGTGGCGGAGGCACAGATACGCAGTATTTT

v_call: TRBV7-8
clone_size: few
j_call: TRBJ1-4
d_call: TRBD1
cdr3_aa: CASSPGTGIGKLFF
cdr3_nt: TGTGCCAGCAGCCCCGGGACAGGAATTGGAAAACTGTTTTTT

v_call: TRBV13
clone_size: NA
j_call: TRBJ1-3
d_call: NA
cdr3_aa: CASSKTASGNTIYF
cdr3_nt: TGTGCCAGCAGCAAAACAGCCTCTGGAAACACCATATATTTT

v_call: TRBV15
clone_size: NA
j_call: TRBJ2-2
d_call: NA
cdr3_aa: CATSRTANTGELFF
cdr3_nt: TGTGCCACCAGCCGCACAGCGAACACCGGGGAGCTGTTTTTT

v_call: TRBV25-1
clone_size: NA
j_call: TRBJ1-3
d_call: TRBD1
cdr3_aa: CASSAGGTGNTIYF
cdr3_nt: TGTGCCAGCAGTGCAGGGGGAACTGGAAACACCATATATTTT

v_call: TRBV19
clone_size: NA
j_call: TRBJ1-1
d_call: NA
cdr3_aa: CASSDPTRAFF
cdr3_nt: TGTGCCAGTAGTGATCCCACGCGAGCTTTCTTT

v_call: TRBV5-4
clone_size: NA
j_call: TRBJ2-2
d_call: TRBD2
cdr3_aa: CASSPQERGGTGELFF
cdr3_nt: TGTGCCAGCAGCCCCCAAGAGCGGGGCGGGACCGGGGAGCTGTTTTTT

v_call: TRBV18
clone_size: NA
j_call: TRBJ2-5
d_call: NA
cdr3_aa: CASSPISQETQYF
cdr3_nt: TGTGCCAGCTCACCCATCAGTCAAGAGACCCAGTACTTC

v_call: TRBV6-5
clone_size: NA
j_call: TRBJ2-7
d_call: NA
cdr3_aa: CATRWGPGEQYF
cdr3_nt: TGTGCCACCCGGTGGGGGCCAGGGGAGCAGTACTTC

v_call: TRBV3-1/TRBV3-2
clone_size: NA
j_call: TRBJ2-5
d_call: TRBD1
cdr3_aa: CASSQRTGGGIQETQYF
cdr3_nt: TGTGCCAGCAGTCAACGGACAGGGGGAGGTATCCAAGAGACCCAGTACTTC

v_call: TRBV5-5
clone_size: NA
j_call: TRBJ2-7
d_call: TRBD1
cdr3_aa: CASSWTGAEQYF
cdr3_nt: TGTGCCAGCAGCTGGACAGGGGCCGAGCAGTACTTC

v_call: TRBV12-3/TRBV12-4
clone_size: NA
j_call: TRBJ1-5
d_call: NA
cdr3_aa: CASSHQGNQPQHF
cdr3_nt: TGTGCCAGCAGTCACCAGGGAAACCAGCCCCAGCATTTT

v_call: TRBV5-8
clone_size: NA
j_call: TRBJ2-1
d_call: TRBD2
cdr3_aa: CATTPPPGLAANEQFF
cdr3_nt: TGTGCAACCACCCCACCCCCCGGACTAGCGGCAAATGAGCAGTTCTTC

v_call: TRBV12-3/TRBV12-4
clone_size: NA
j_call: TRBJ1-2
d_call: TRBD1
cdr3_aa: CASRTGGYTF
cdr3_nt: TGTGCCAGCCGGACAGGCGGCTACACCTTC

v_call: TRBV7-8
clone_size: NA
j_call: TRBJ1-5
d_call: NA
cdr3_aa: CASSSTGIRQPQHF
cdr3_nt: TGTGCCAGCAGCTCCACAGGGATTCGACAGCCCCAGCATTTT

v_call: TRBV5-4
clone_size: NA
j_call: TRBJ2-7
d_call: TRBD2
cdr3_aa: CASSPGTSGGFYEQYF
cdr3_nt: TGTGCCAGCAGCCCCGGGACTAGCGGGGGATTCTACGAGCAGTACTTC

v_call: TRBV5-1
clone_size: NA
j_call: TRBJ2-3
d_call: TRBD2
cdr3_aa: CASSLASGLGPQYF
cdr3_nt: TGCGCCAGCAGCTTGGCCTCGGGACTAGGGCCGCAGTATTTT

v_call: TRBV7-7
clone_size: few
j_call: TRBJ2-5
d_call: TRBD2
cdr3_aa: CASSLGLAGRGETQYF
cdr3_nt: TGTGCCAGCAGCCTAGGACTAGCGGGTCGGGGAGAGACCCAGTACTTC

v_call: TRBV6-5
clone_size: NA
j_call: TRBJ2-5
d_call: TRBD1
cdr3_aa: CASGGQGALQETQYF
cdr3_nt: TGTGCCAGCGGGGGACAGGGGGCGCTCCAAGAGACCCAGTACTTC